Following are 24 T cell receptor beta chains from one sample sequenced in a study of blood T cell repertoires in COVID-19. Assay: immunoSEQ multiplex PCR; the TCRdb copy retains only in-frame clones and omits some. In the table there are approximately 170,000 clones, approximately 85% of which are singletons. Sequencing was done on a sample of peripheral blood. The origin of the receptors is a woman over 75 with COVID-19, enrolled during active disease.

The rearrangement joins TRBV11-2 to TRBJ2-4; D remains unclear. The V gene lost 0 bases and the J gene lost 0 bases, with 12 bases spanning the gap. The CDR3 sequence is 17 residues long. Germline V gene lookup returns CDR1 SGHAT and CDR2 FQNNGV. CDR3 sequence (DNA): TGTGCCAGCAGCTTAGATCTTCGCAGGCAAGCCAAAAACATTCAGTACTTC. Encoded protein: CASSLDLRRQAKNIQYF.

The rearrangement joins TRBV27 to TRBJ1-5; D is unresolved. With 0 bases removed from V and 6 bases from J, the gap between germline ends came to 9 bases. CDR3 size: 14 residues. Germline CDR1 MNHEY, CDR2 SMNVEV (reference sequence). The DNA for the CDR3 is TGTGCCAGCAGTTTATCTAGCGGTACTCAGCCCCAGCATTTT. The encoded protein is CASSLSSGTQPQHF.

The genes are TRBV7-2 and TRBJ2-7; 10 bases map to TRBD2. The CDR3 length is 15 residues. V trimming: 5 bases; J trimming: 5 bases; junction bases outside the gene matches: 9. The germline CDR1 and CDR2 sequences are SGHTA and FQGNSA. CDR3 amino acids: CASSETSGGANEQYF. The CDR3 nucleotides read TGTGCCAGCAGCGAAACGAGCGGGGGGGCCAACGAGCAGTACTTC.

The chain couples TRBV7-8 to TRBJ2-5; possible D gene TRBD2, 6 bases. The CDR3 covers 16 residues. V was clipped by 5 bases and J by 5 bases, with 21 bases between them. In germline, CDR1 is SGHVS, CDR2 FQNEAQ. CDR3 region: CASSRGVAGRSETQYF. The DNA of the CDR3 is TGTGCCAGCAGCCGAGGGGTCGCGGGGAGATCTGAGACCCAGTACTTC.

The J gene is TRBJ1-5, the V gene TRBV11-2; a possible D gene is TRBD1 (5 bases). Deletions cut 5 bases from V and 3 bases from J, with 11 bases between. This CDR3 comprises 14 residues. The germline gives CDR1 SGHAT, CDR2 FQNNGV. The CDR3 sequence is CASSPWGDNQPQHF. DNA for the CDR3: TGTGCCAGCAGCCCCTGGGGGGACAATCAGCCCCAGCATTTT.

The CDR3 protein is CASSLLTTMNTEAFF. The CDR3 DNA is TGTGCCAGCAGCTTACTGACAACCATGAACACTGAAGCTTTCTTT. The chain links TRBV7-6 to TRBJ1-1, with unresolved D. Between the trimmed V and J ends, which lost 2 bases and 0 bases, there was a span of 10 bases. Germline CDR1 is SGHVS and CDR2 is FNYEAQ. CDR3 length equals 15 residues.

V and J are TRBV4-2 and TRBJ2-7, with 9 nucleotides matching TRBD2. The CDR3 extends over 14 amino acids. V lost 4 bases, J lost 0 bases, and 1 base stayed unmatched. Looked up from germline, CDR1 is LGHNA and CDR2 is YNFKEQ. The CDR3 DNA is TGTGCCAGCAGCCCTAGCGGGACCTCCTACGAGCAGTACTTC. It specifies CASSPSGTSYEQYF.

The chain couples TRBV28 to TRBJ2-7; 9 bases agree with TRBD1. CDR3 size: 15 residues. The junction had 10 bases not matched to a gene; V was cut back by 6 bases and J by 4 bases. Germline CDR1 and CDR2: MDHEN and SYDVKM. The CDR3 region is CASSYGQGSFYEQYF. CDR3 DNA: TGTGCCAGCAGCTACGGACAGGGGAGCTTTTACGAGCAGTACTTC. The complete variable domain, with remaining parts taken from reference TRBV28 and TRBJ2-7, reads DVKVTQSSRYLVKRTGEKVFLECVQDMDHENMFWYRQDPGLGLRLIYFSYDVKMKEKGDIPEGYSVSREKKERFSLILESASTNQTSMYLCASSYGQGSFYEQYFGPGTRLTVT.

This clone was detected only once. V is TRBV12-3 or TRBV12-4 and J is TRBJ2-7; D unclear. The length of the CDR3 is 13 residues. V dropped 1 base and J dropped 2 bases, with 6 bases sitting between them. For the CDR3, the DNA is TGTGCCAGCAGTTTAGGGGCGACCTACGAGCAGTACTTC. Translating gives CASSLGATYEQYF.

V usage is TRBV27 and J usage is TRBJ2-7; 9 positions match TRBD2. Germline V gene data show CDR1 as MNHEY and CDR2 as SMNVEV (reference sequence). With 3 bases clipped from V and 3 bases from J, the junction kept 3 bases outside the gene matches. The CDR3 has 14 amino acids. This CDR3 reads CASSLVAGVYEQYF. The CDR3 nucleotides read TGTGCCAGCAGTTTGGTAGCGGGAGTCTACGAGCAGTACTTC.

V is TRBV4-3 and J is TRBJ2-2; the match to TRBD1 covers 8 bases. The CDR3 has 18 amino acids. V trimming: 0 bases; J trimming: 1 base; junction bases outside the gene matches: 7. Germline V gene data show CDR1 as LGHNA and CDR2 as YSLEER. The CDR3 nucleotides are TGCGCCAGCAGCCAAGAAGGACAGGGTTTCTTGAACACCGGGGAGCTGTTTTTT. It encodes CASSQEGQGFLNTGELFF.

This clone has only one observation. The gene calls are TRBV7-3 and TRBJ2-3, with 13 bases aligning to TRBD2. The CDR3 runs 16 residues. J was trimmed by 1 base and V by 3 bases; bases with no gene match: 1. The V gene's germline CDR1 is SGHTA and CDR2 FQGTGA. The CDR3 bases are TGTGCCAGCAGCTTTGGGACTAGCGGGGGCACAGATACGCAGTATTTT. As protein: CASSFGTSGGTDTQYF.

This clone was detected a few times. The chain employs TRBV9 and TRBJ1-1, with TRBD1 identical over 7 bases. V lost 3 bases to trimming and J lost 4 bases; unmatched junction nucleotides: 9. The CDR3 runs to 15 residues. The V gene's germline CDR1 is SGDLS and CDR2 YYNGEE. CDR3 sequence reads: CASSGTGRLSTEAFF. The CDR3 bases are TGTGCCAGCAGCGGGACAGGTCGACTGAGCACTGAAGCTTTCTTT. Full variable domain (missing parts from reference TRBV9 and TRBJ1-1): DSGVTQTPKHLITATGQRVTLRCSPRSGDLSVYWYQQSLDQGLQFLIQYYNGEERAKGNILERFSAQQFPDLHSELNLSSLELGDSALYFCASSGTGRLSTEAFFGQGTRLTVV.

The table lists this clone with a count of one. This rearrangement joins TRBV7-9 to TRBJ2-7, with 7 positions matching TRBD1. Germline V CDR1 and CDR2: SEHNR, FQNEAQ (reference sequence). J was trimmed by 0 bases and V by 2 bases; bases with no gene match: 7. The CDR3 has 16 amino acids. Here the CDR3 DNA reads TGTGCCAGCAGCTTAAGTTTTGACAGGGCCTCCTACGAGCAGTACTTC. Translating it yields CASSLSFDRASYEQYF.

CDR3 in amino acids: CAWSVGLQETQYF. The DNA for the CDR3 is TGTGCCTGGAGTGTGGGACTCCAAGAGACCCAGTACTTC. The V call is TRBV30, the J call TRBJ2-5, with a tentative D call TRBD2 (6 bases). CDR3 length: 13 amino acids. Trimming removed 0 bases from V and 1 base from J, with 6 bases in between. Germline loops: CDR1 GTSNPN, CDR2 SVGIG (reference sequence).

The chain recombines TRBV10-3 with TRBJ2-3; 11 bases line up with TRBD2. CDR1 is ENHRY and CDR2 is SYGVKD in the germline V gene. The CDR3 loop spans 17 amino acids. The junction had 6 bases not matched to a gene; V was cut back by 4 bases and J by 0 bases. CDR3: CAISAGGLAESTDTQYF. Here the CDR3 DNA reads TGTGCCATCAGTGCCGGGGGACTAGCGGAGAGCACAGATACGCAGTATTTT.

This chain uses TRBV27 with TRBJ2-1, with D possibly TRBD2 on 5 matching bases. Deletions cut 8 bases from V and 4 bases from J, with 12 bases between. CDR3 size: 13 residues. Germline CDR1 is MNHEY and CDR2 is SMNVEV (reference sequence). The CDR3 nucleotides read TGTGCCAGCCGGGGAACGGCTTACAATGAGCAGTTCTTC. Its translation: CASRGTAYNEQFF.

Here the CDR3 DNA reads TGCGCCAGCAGCCCGGACATGCAAGAGACCCAGTACTTC. Amino acid sequence: CASSPDMQETQYF. This chain connects TRBV5-1 to TRBJ2-5; D perhaps matches TRBD1 (5 bases). The ends were cut back, 4 bases at V and 2 bases at J, with 9 bases in the middle. From germline, CDR1 is SGHRS and CDR2 YFSETQ. There are 13 residues in the CDR3.

The chain couples TRBV7-3 to TRBJ1-2; tentatively, D is TRBD1 (6 bases). Trimming took off 5 bases at V and 2 bases at J, with 9 bases between the two ends. The CDR3 has 13 amino acids. Germline V gene lookup returns CDR1 SGHTA and CDR2 FQGTGA. CDR3 nucleotides: TGTGCCAGCAGCGCAGACAGGAACTATGGCTACACCTTC. Encoded protein: CASSADRNYGYTF.

The J gene is TRBJ2-7, the V gene TRBV6-1; 9 bases line up with TRBD1. Germline CDR1 reads MNHNS; CDR2 reads SASEGT. This CDR3 is built from 15 residues. V trimming: 1 base; J trimming: 2 bases; junction bases outside the gene matches: 3. The chain's CDR3 is CASSEGTGAPYEQYF. CDR3 bases: TGTGCCAGCAGTGAAGGGACAGGGGCCCCCTACGAGCAGTACTTC.

The chain links TRBV27 to TRBJ2-5, with 9 bases fitting TRBD2. The trim removed 2 bases at V and 5 bases at J, leaving 6 bases unmatched. CDR3 size: 15 residues. CDR1 is MNHEY, CDR2 SMNVEV, per germline (reference sequence). CDR3 sequence: CASSLRAGGRETQYF. The CDR3 nucleotides are TGTGCCAGCAGTTTAAGGGCGGGGGGGCGTGAGACCCAGTACTTC.

The rearrangement links TRBV6-1 to TRBJ2-3; 9 nucleotides match TRBD1. V lost 3 bases to trimming and J lost 1 base; unmatched junction nucleotides: 5. Germline assignment: CDR1 MNHNS and CDR2 SASEGT. This CDR3 is built from 16 residues. Here the CDR3 reads CASSERTGGGTDTQYF. CDR3 in DNA: TGTGCCAGCAGTGAGCGAACAGGGGGCGGCACAGATACGCAGTATTTT.

The chain has TRBV20-1 and TRBJ1-1, with D unclear. CDR1 and CDR2 (germline): DFQATT, SNEGSKA (reference sequence). Trimming shortened V by 3 bases and J by 5 bases, and 7 bases separated the two germline ends. This CDR3 contains 11 residues. The CDR3 coding sequence is TGCAGTGCTAGTTTCGTAACTGAAGCTTTCTTT. This translates into CSASFVTEAFF.

This clone was found a few times. This chain connects TRBV19 to TRBJ1-4, with 7 bases matching TRBD1. The CDR3 has 15 residues. The germline gives CDR1 LNHDA, CDR2 SQIVND (reference sequence). J lost 4 bases, V lost 5 bases, and 7 bases had no gene match. The CDR3 nucleotides are TGTGCCAGTAGTCCACGACAGGGATTTAATGAAAAACTGTTTTTT. It translates to CASSPRQGFNEKLFF.